The rows below give T cell receptor beta chains drawn from one sample of a study of tumor-infiltrating lymphocytes in glioblastoma multiforme. TCRdb re-called the multiplex PCR reads with MiXCR, one entry per CDR3 protein. The table records about 13,000 distinct CDR3 sequences, 64% of them present only once. The sequencing input was brain tumor tissue. The receptors shown here come from a male donor with glioblastoma. The CDR3 runs from the conserved cysteine through the conserved F or W. D genes are given only for firm matches.

J gene | D gene | V gene | CDR3 length | CDR3 protein
TRBJ1-2 | - | TRBV20-1 | 13 | CSARDESSTRYTF
TRBJ2-1 | TRBD2 | TRBV10-3 | 15 | CAIRTSGGAYNEQFF
TRBJ2-1 | TRBD1 | TRBV7-2 | 15 | CANSLVGTANNEQFF
TRBJ1-4 | TRBD1 | TRBV20-1 | 12 | CSARTGGEKLFF
TRBJ2-4 | - | TRBV6-2/TRBV6-3 | 12 | CASSLGDRIQYF
TRBJ2-5 | TRBD2 | TRBV9 | 15 | CASSVGLAGDATQYF
TRBJ2-7 | - | TRBV5-6 | 14 | CASSQSGTSYEQYF
TRBJ2-7 | - | TRBV20-1 | 16 | CSARRISGVGGYEQYF
TRBJ2-1 | TRBD2 | TRBV4-1 | 15 | CASSPGTRSRDEQFF
TRBJ2-1 | - | TRBV6-5 | 14 | CASGYGPGFGEQFF
TRBJ2-1 | TRBD1 | TRBV5-4 | 13 | CAIIPQGTNEQFF
TRBJ2-3 | TRBD2 | TRBV5-4 | 17 | CASSSREAGGLKDTQYF
TRBJ2-7 | - | TRBV12-3/TRBV12-4 | 12 | CVSSEASSEQYF
TRBJ2-1 | - | TRBV29-1 | 13 | CSASRQGGNEQFF
TRBJ1-1 | - | TRBV6-5 | 13 | CASSRGRGIEAFF
TRBJ2-5 | - | TRBV29-1 | 14 | CSGWTLLRWETQYF
TRBJ2-5 | - | TRBV11-2 | 14 | CASSLVRGQETQYF
TRBJ2-6 | - | TRBV20-1 | 13 | CSAGTAGAKVLTF
TRBJ2-3 | TRBD2 | TRBV28 | 16 | CASNSLASGSTDTQYF
TRBJ2-5 | - | TRBV12-3/TRBV12-4 | 13 | CASSFGQEETQYF
TRBJ2-3 | TRBD1 | TRBV7-3 | 14 | CASSPGTGVDTQYF
TRBJ2-1 | TRBD1 | TRBV5-1 | 16 | CASSLDGNRGFNEQFF